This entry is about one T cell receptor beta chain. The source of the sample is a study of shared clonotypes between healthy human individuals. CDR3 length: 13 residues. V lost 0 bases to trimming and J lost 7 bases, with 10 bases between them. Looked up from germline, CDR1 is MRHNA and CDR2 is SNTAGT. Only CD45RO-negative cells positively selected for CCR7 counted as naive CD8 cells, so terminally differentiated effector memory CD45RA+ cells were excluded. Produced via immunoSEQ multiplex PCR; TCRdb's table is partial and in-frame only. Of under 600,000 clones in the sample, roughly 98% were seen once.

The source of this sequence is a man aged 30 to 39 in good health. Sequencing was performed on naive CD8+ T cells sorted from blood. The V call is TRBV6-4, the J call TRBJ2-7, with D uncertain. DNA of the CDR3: TGTGCCAGCAGTGACTCGGTTAATGGAGAGCAGTACTTC. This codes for CASSDSVNGEQYF.